This T cell receptor (beta chain) was sequenced during a study of T cell responses to AZD1222 COVID-19 vaccine. Some clones are missing from TCRdb's copy, which holds only in-frame ones; the method was immunoSEQ multiplex PCR. The sample consists of 150,000 or so clones, roughly 91% of them appearing once. This CDR3 contains 14 residues. Per germline, CDR1 MNHNS and CDR2 SASEGT. Trimming removed 1 base from V and 2 bases from J, with 8 bases in between. The TCR sequence derives from an adult in good health. Sequenced material: peripheral blood, taken on day 0 of AZD1222 vaccination. The J gene is TRBJ1-2, the V gene TRBV6-1; D might be TRBD1 (6 bases). The CDR3 nucleotides are TGTGCCAGCAGTGAAGATGGACAGAACTATGGCTACACCTTC. Translated, it gives CASSEDGQNYGYTF.